Each of the 24 T cell receptor beta chains below was sequenced from the same sample in a study of T-cell memory formation after mild COVID-19. Using its own MiXCR run on the 5' RACE reads, TCRdb lists one record per CDR3 protein. The profile shows under 150,000 distinct CDR3 sequences, about 24% of them singletons. Sequencing was done on a sample of PBMCs or a T cell subset sorted from them (not recorded which). The receptor source for this set is a man aged 18-30 years who had mild COVID-19 (a few samples of this study predate the infection). Cell type and time point are not known.

The V call is TRBV7-2, the J call TRBJ2-7; 10 bases are a match to TRBD1. CDR3 length: 14 amino acids. Per germline, CDR1 SGHTA and CDR2 FQGNSA. Losses at the gene ends were 5 bases for V and 5 bases for J; bases not matched to a gene: 6. The CDR3 DNA follows: TGTGCCAGCAGCGCACTGACAGGGGGCCACGAGCAGTACTTC. Its translation: CASSALTGGHEQYF.

V usage is TRBV7-9 and J usage is TRBJ1-2; no firm D call. The germline CDR1 and CDR2 sequences are SEHNR and FQNEAQ (reference sequence). V dropped 4 bases and J dropped 4 bases, with 16 bases sitting between them. This CDR3 has 15 residues. The CDR3 sequence: CASSSPSGVSYGYTF. DNA of the CDR3: TGTGCCAGCAGCTCGCCAAGTGGGGTTTCCTATGGCTACACCTTC.

This sequence joins TRBV4-2 and TRBJ2-1; 7 bases line up with TRBD2. In germline, CDR1 is LGHNA, CDR2 YNFKEQ. V dropped 1 base and J dropped 0; count of bases not matched to a gene: 3. CDR3 size: 16 residues. CDR3 amino acids: CASSQGGGSSYNEQFF. CDR3 DNA sequence: TGTGCCAGCAGCCAAGGGGGGGGAAGCTCCTACAATGAGCAGTTCTTC.

This clonotype was observed a handful of times. The chain recombines TRBV20-1 with TRBJ2-7, with a tentative D call TRBD2 (6 bases). The germline gives CDR1 DFQATT, CDR2 SNEGSKA (reference sequence). Deletions cut 0 bases from V and 2 bases from J, with 20 bases between. This CDR3 spans 17 amino acids. The CDR3 spells CSARDQVVSPGAYEQYF. The CDR3 DNA reads as TGCAGTGCTAGAGATCAGGTGGTTAGTCCGGGGGCCTACGAGCAGTACTTC.

This clonotype came up once. This rearrangement joins TRBV29-1 to TRBJ1-2, with 10 positions matching TRBD1. Unmatched junction bases numbered 8, after V lost 3 bases and J lost 4 bases. The germline CDR1 and CDR2 sequences are SQVTM and ANQGSEA. The CDR3 has 15 amino acids. This CDR3 reads CSVELTGGVGYGYTF. The CDR3 DNA follows: TGCAGCGTTGAGCTGACAGGGGGCGTGGGCTATGGCTACACCTTC.

The J gene is TRBJ2-5, the V gene TRBV7-2, with D hard to call. V gave up 9 bases and J gave up 3 bases, with 17 bases separating them. This CDR3 spans 14 amino acids. The germline CDR1 and CDR2 sequences are SGHTA and FQGNSA. CDR3 loop: CASHLGNPKETQYF. The CDR3 DNA is TGTGCCAGTCACCTAGGCAACCCAAAAGAGACCCAGTACTTC.

The DNA of the CDR3 is TGTGCCAGCAGTTACTCGACGGGGCCCCCCTCCTACAATGAGCAGTTCTTC. This codes for CASSYSTGPPSYNEQFF. The chain recombines TRBV6-2 or TRBV6-3 with TRBJ2-1, with D perhaps given as TRBD1 or TRBD2 (5 bases each). V was trimmed by 0 bases and J by 0 bases, leaving 12 bases between them. CDR3 length: 17 amino acids. Germline assignment: CDR1 MNHEY and CDR2 SVGEGT.

This clonotype was observed a handful of times. The chain links TRBV12-3 or TRBV12-4 to TRBJ2-3; a weak D match, TRBD1 (6 bases). Trimming shortened V by 7 bases and J by 7 bases, and 12 bases separated the two germline ends. This CDR3 is built from 12 residues. The CDR3 nucleotides are TGTGCCAGCAACGAACAGGGAAATACGCAGTATTTT. This codes for CASNEQGNTQYF.

As to this clonotype: Relative to the germline gene, one junction end is altered; a read error may explain this. This chain links TRBV25-1 with TRBJ2-5; the D gene is possibly TRBD1 (5 bases). The CDR3 is made up of 14 amino acids. Germline CDR1 is MGHDK and CDR2 is SYGVNS. The CDR3 DNA reads as TGTGCCAGCAGTGAATGGGAAGGGGAAGAGACCAAGTACTTC. As protein: CASSEWEGEETKYF.

The rearrangement links TRBV7-9 to TRBJ2-1; a possible D gene is TRBD1 (5 bases). V was trimmed by 5 bases and J by 2 bases, leaving 13 bases between them. Germline V gene data show CDR1 as SEHNR and CDR2 as FQNEAQ (reference sequence). The CDR3 spans 15 residues. The CDR3 region is CASSPGISAYNEQFF. Here the CDR3 DNA reads TGTGCCAGCAGCCCAGGGATTTCGGCCTACAATGAGCAGTTCTTC.

This clonotype was seen a single time. The V and J genes are TRBV11-2 and TRBJ2-3, with D perhaps assigned TRBD1 or TRBD2 (5 bases each). CDR1 and CDR2 from the germline V gene are SGHAT and FQNNGV. The V end was cut by 5 bases, the J end by 6 bases, with 21 bases between. This CDR3 is built from 16 residues. In nucleotides, the CDR3 is TGTGCCAGCAGCAGCACCGGGGCTCGAAAGTTTGATACGCAGTATTTT. Its translation is CASSSTGARKFDTQYF. The whole variable domain, filled in from reference TRBV11-2 and TRBJ2-3, reads EAGVAQSPRYKIIEKRQSVAFWCNPISGHATLYWYQQILGQGPKLLIQFQNNGVVDDSQLPKDRFSAERLKGVDSTLKIQPAKLEDSAVYLCASSSTGARKFDTQYFGPGTRLTVL.

The J gene is TRBJ2-3, the V gene TRBV6-5, with D maybe TRBD1 (5 bases). This CDR3 has 14 amino acids. V was trimmed by 5 bases and J by 1 base, leaving 10 bases between them. Germline-derived CDR1 and CDR2 are MNHEY and SVGAGI. CDR3 residues: CASSGWGGTDTQYF. The CDR3 nucleotides are TGTGCCAGCAGTGGGTGGGGCGGCACAGATACGCAGTATTTT.

The V and J genes are TRBV29-1 and TRBJ2-1; TRBD2 might be the D (6 bases). The CDR3 is made up of 14 amino acids. V was shortened by 0 bases and J by 5 bases, with 11 bases between the two germline ends. Germline loops: CDR1 SQVTM, CDR2 ANQGSEA. The CDR3 bases are TGCAGCGTTGAAGATGGAGGGGTGGACAATGAGCAGTTCTTC. Encoded protein: CSVEDGGVDNEQFF.

The rearrangement links TRBV4-1 to TRBJ2-7, with unresolved D. In germline, CDR1 is MGHRA, CDR2 YSYEKL. V was shortened by 0 bases and J by 5 bases, with 8 bases between the two germline ends. CDR3 length: 13 amino acids. The CDR3 spells CASSQDLGDEQYV. The CDR3 DNA reads as TGCGCCAGCAGCCAAGATTTGGGCGACGAGCAGTACGTC.

The chain carries TRBV7-8 and TRBJ2-3; 7 nucleotides match TRBD2. The CDR3 is 19 amino acids. Trimming took 1 base from V and 2 from J; bases not matched to a gene: 15. CDR1 and CDR2 (germline): SGHVS, FQNEAQ. CDR3 amino acids: CASSLGIGLGVGATDTQYF. CDR3 DNA sequence: TGTGCCAGCAGCTTAGGAATAGGACTAGGCGTCGGGGCCACAGATACGCAGTATTTT.

The genes are TRBV7-2 and TRBJ2-7; 11 bases align to TRBD2. The V segment lost 1 base and the J segment 6 bases; nucleotides outside the gene matches: 2. CDR1 is SGHTA and CDR2 is FQGNSA in the germline V gene. The CDR3 sequence is 14 residues long. The CDR3 reads CASSLGLAGGEQYF. The CDR3, as DNA: TGTGCCAGCAGCTTAGGGCTAGCGGGGGGCGAGCAGTACTTC.

V usage is TRBV5-1 and J usage is TRBJ1-1; D ambiguous. The CDR3 runs 13 residues. With 0 bases removed from V and 0 bases from J, the gap between germline ends came to 3 bases. From germline, CDR1 is SGHRS and CDR2 YFSETQ. CDR3 sequence reads: CASSLVMNTEAFF. The DNA for the CDR3 is TGCGCCAGCAGCTTGGTCATGAACACTGAAGCTTTCTTT.

This clonotype was seen more than once but under ten times. This chain joins TRBV20-1 and TRBJ1-3; D gene unclear. Germline CDR1 is DFQATT and CDR2 is SNEGSKA (reference sequence). This CDR3 has 15 amino acids. With 6 bases removed from V and 4 bases from J, the gap between germline ends came to 19 bases. The CDR3 region has the DNA TGCAGTGCCCTTCCTCCAGGCTCGCGAGGAAACACCATATATTTT. Protein product: CSALPPGSRGNTIYF.

The V gene is TRBV7-3, the J gene TRBJ2-3; no reliable D call. Trimming pared 6 bases from V and 2 bases from J, leaving 12 bases between. Germline V lookup: CDR1 SGHTA, CDR2 FQGTGA. The CDR3 extends over 14 amino acids. The CDR3 loop is CASSLLGVTDTQYF. CDR3 sequence (DNA): TGTGCCAGCAGTCTCCTCGGTGTCACAGATACGCAGTATTTT.

The CDR3 nucleotides are TGTGCCAGCAGTCAAGGAGCCGGGACAGGGGACTCTGGAAACACCATATATTTT. Its translation: CASSQGAGTGDSGNTIYF. This chain links TRBV7-9 with TRBJ1-3; 10 nucleotides match TRBD1. The CDR3 has 18 residues. CDR1 and CDR2 from the germline V gene are SEHNR and FQNEAQ (reference sequence). V shed 6 bases and J 0 bases; nucleotides not matched to a gene: 11.

The sample holds a few counts of this clonotype. The chain combines TRBV4-2 with TRBJ2-1; the D gene is possibly TRBD1 (6 bases). Germline V gives CDR1 LGHNA, CDR2 YNFKEQ. V was clipped by 5 bases and J by 9 bases, with 14 bases between them. This CDR3 is built from 13 residues. The CDR3: CASSATGPGEQFF. CDR3 sequence (DNA): TGTGCCAGCAGCGCGACAGGCCCCGGTGAGCAGTTCTTC.

The table lists this clonotype with a few counts. The chain joins TRBV27 to TRBJ2-1; TRBD1 matches 7 bases. J gave up 1 base and V 6 bases, and 3 bases lay outside the gene matches. Germline V gene sequence: CDR1 MNHEY, CDR2 SMNVEV (reference sequence). CDR3 length equals 14 residues. CDR3 sequence: CASSPTGSYNEQFF. The CDR3 DNA follows: TGTGCCAGCAGCCCGACAGGGTCCTACAATGAGCAGTTCTTC.

V is TRBV25-1 and J is TRBJ2-3; D remains unclear. Trimming left V 6 bases short and J 10 bases short, with 14 bases between. CDR1 is MGHDK and CDR2 is SYGVNS in the germline V gene. This CDR3 has 12 amino acids. CDR3 DNA sequence: TGTGCCAGCAGCACCATGGTCCACCCGCAGTATTTT. This encodes CASSTMVHPQYF.

J is TRBJ2-2 and V is TRBV5-1; D not resolved. Germline V gene sequence: CDR1 SGHRS, CDR2 YFSETQ. The V end lost 4 bases, the J end lost 5 bases, and 15 bases lay between the germline ends. The CDR3 is 15 residues long. The CDR3 region has the DNA TGCGCCAGCAGCCCCCCTTTGGTTTCAACCGGGGAGCTGTTTTTT. Its protein is CASSPPLVSTGELFF.